This T cell receptor (beta chain) was identified in a study of tumor-infiltrating lymphocytes in localized non-small cell lung cancer. Germline values: CDR1 GTSNPN, CDR2 SVGIG (reference sequence). The trim removed 7 bases at V and 4 bases at J, leaving 10 bases unmatched. The CDR3 consists of 14 residues. Profiling relied on immunoSEQ multiplex PCR, and the TCRdb table lists in-frame clones only, not all of them. Of approximately 17,000 clones listed, approximately 79% were seen once; the top ten hold less than 10%. The chain joins TRBV30 to TRBJ2-7; TRBD1 matches at 10 bases. Sequencing was performed on lung tumor tissue. The receptor's source is a human donor with non-small cell lung cancer. In nucleotides, the CDR3 is TGTGCCTACTCTACCGGGACAGGGGAATACGAGCAGTACTTC. It is translated as CAYSTGTGEYEQYF.